This T cell receptor beta chain emerged from a study of OX40 agonist ivuxolimab in advanced cancers. Study as a whole: Those enrolled were 82.7% male, with a mean age of around 57 years and ages from about 20 to 80. General observations from the study: Some nonresponders additionally presented with little normalized T-cell clonal expansion. CD4+ T cells averaged fewer expanded clones than CD8+ T cells.

In its sample, this clone was seen once. The antigen remains undetermined. Between the trimmed V and J ends, which lost 4 bases and 1 base, there was a span of 7 bases. This CDR3 has 13 amino acids. Germline V lookup: CDR1 SNHLY, CDR2 FYNNEI. The method was immunoSEQ multiplex PCR; TCRdb's version includes in-frame clones alone and lacks a portion of them. Of 50,000 to 75,000 clones listed, approximately 90% were seen once; the top ten hold more than 0.5%. The sequences come from CD4+ or CD8+ T cells sorted from blood, collected in a trial of the OX40 agonist ivuxolimab. The receptor's source is an adult with an advanced solid tumor such as melanoma, head and neck, liver or kidney cancer. This chain connects TRBV2 to TRBJ1-1; possibly TRBD1 for D (5 bases). This CDR3 is CASSAGTNTEAFF. CDR3 sequence (DNA): TGTGCCAGCAGTGCAGGGACGAACACTGAAGCTTTCTTT.